What follows describes a single T cell receptor (beta chain). This specimen belongs to a study of blood T cell repertoires in COVID-19. Germline CDR1 is MNHEY and CDR2 is SVGAGI. There are 13 residues in the CDR3. V lost 9 bases and J 0 bases, leaving 11 bases between the germline ends. Clones were read by immunoSEQ multiplex PCR, and TCRdb kept only the in-frame ones, dropping some. The data hold some 390,000 clones, with around 87% observed a single time. This clonotype was sampled from a woman between 55 and 75 years old with COVID-19, enrolled during active disease. The sample was peripheral blood. The chain carries TRBV6-5 and TRBJ1-1; perhaps TRBD1 as D (5 bases). CDR3 sequence reads: CASQGNLNTEAFF. DNA for the CDR3: TGTGCCAGTCAGGGTAACTTGAACACTGAAGCTTTCTTT.